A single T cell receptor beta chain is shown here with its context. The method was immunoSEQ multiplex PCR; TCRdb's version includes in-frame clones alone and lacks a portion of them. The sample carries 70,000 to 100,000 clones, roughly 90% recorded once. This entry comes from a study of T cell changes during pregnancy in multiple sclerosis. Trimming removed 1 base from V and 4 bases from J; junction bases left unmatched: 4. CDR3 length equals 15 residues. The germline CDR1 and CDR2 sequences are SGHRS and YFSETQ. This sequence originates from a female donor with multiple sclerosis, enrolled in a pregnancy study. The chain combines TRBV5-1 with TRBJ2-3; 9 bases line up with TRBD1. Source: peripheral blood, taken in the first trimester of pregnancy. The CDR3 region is CASSLRGTGPDTQYF. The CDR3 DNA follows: TGCGCCAGCAGCTTGAGGGGGACAGGGCCAGATACGCAGTATTTT. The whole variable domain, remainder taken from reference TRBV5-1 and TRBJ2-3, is KAGVTQTPRYLIKTRGQQVTLSCSPISGHRSVSWYQQTPGQGLQFLFEYFSETQRNKGNFPGRFSGRQFSNSRSEMNVSTLELGDSALYLCASSLRGTGPDTQYFGPGTRLTVL.